The entry that follows covers one T cell receptor beta chain sequence. Its antigen is undetermined. This entry comes from a study of blood T cells in healthy people across ages. Broader study findings: A strong correlation between TCR beta diversity and naive T cell percentage was seen.

Through a sample-barcoded 5' primer and a J-beta primer mix, a second PCR was run for about 6 to 12 cycles. TCRdb re-called the 5' RACE reads with MiXCR, one entry per CDR3 protein. The table lists roughly 1,100,000 distinct CDR3 sequences, under 30% of them singletons. The CDR3 is made up of 12 amino acids. From germline, CDR1 is DFQATT and CDR2 SNEGSKA (reference sequence). The same data also went into a second study, on T cells of mothers and their children.

The receptor's source is a girl aged 2-15 years in good health. The chain uses TRBV20-1 and TRBJ2-5; TRBD2 matches at 8 bases. The J call could be wrong; TRBJ2-7 is a better fit for the DNA end. Sample: blood. The CDR3, as DNA: TGCAGTGCCAAGCGGGAGACGTACGAGCAGTACTTC. Protein: CSAKRETYEQYF.